Listed here is a single T cell receptor (beta chain). Produced via immunoSEQ multiplex PCR; TCRdb's table is partial and in-frame only. The sample includes approximately 200,000 clones, around 79% of them seen just once. This sample is drawn from a study of blood T cell repertoires in COVID-19. Study background: Material from acute and convalescent COVID-19 was sourced from the United States, Italy and Spain.

V was clipped by 4 bases and J by 3 bases, with 16 bases between them. Germline V gene sequence: CDR1 LNHDA, CDR2 SQIVND (reference sequence). The CDR3 is 15 residues long. What was sequenced was peripheral blood. J is TRBJ2-7 and V is TRBV19, with D possibly matching TRBD1 (6 bases). The TCR comes from a man between 60 and 70 years old with active or convalescent COVID-19. DNA of the CDR3: TGTGCCAGTAGTAACACCGGGACAAAGATCTACGAGCAGTACTTC. Translated, it gives CASSNTGTKIYEQYF. The full variable domain, completed using reference TRBV19 and TRBJ2-7, is DGGITQSPKYLFRKEGQNVTLSCEQNLNHDAMYWYRQDPGQGLRLIYYSQIVNDFQKGDIAEGYSVSREKKESFPLTVTSAQKNPTAFYLCASSNTGTKIYEQYFGPGTRLTVT.